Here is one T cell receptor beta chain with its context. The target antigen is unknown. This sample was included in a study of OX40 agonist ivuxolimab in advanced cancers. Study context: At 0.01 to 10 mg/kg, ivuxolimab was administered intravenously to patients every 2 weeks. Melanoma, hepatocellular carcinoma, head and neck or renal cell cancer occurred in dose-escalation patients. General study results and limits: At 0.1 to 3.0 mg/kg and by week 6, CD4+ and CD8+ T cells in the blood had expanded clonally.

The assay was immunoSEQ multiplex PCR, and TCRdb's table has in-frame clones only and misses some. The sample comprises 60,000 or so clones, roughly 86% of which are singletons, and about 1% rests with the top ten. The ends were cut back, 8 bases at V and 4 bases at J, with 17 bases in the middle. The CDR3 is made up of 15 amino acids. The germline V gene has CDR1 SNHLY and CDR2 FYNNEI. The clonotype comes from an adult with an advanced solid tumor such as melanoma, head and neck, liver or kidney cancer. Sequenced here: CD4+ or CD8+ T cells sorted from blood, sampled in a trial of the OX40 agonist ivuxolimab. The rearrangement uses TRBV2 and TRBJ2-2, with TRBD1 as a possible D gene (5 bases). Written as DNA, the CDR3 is TGTGCCAGCGAAAGAGAGACAGCGTCCACCGGGGAGCTGTTTTTT. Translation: CASERETASTGELFF. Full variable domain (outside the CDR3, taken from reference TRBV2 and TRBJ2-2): EPEVTQTPSHQVTQMGQEVILRCVPISNHLYFYWYRQILGQKVEFLVSFYNNEISEKSEIFDDQFSVERPDGSNFTLKIRSTKLEDSAMYFCASERETASTGELFFGEGSRLTVL.